The rows below give T cell receptor beta chains drawn from one sample of a study of post-analysis software for immune sequencing data. TCRdb re-derived calls from the PCR reads in MiXCR, one entry per CDR3 protein. The sample includes roughly 700,000 distinct CDR3 sequences, about 32% seen only once; the top ten take about 0.5%. Sequencing was performed on blood. These receptors came from a girl aged 5 to 17 with multiple sclerosis. Each CDR3 is given with its conserved first and last residue. A D gene is named only where the DNA matches it firmly. Only part of the rows carry a size: once, few, many, or a class if the clone is expanded.

-	TRBV15	TRBD2	TRBJ2-1	CATETGGEGDEQFF	TGTGCCACCGAGACTGGGGGGGAGGGCGATGAGCAGTTCTTC
-	TRBV15	-	TRBJ2-5	CATSKPHKAQYF	TGTGCCACCAGCAAGCCCCACAAGGCCCAGTACTTC
few	TRBV10-3	TRBD1	TRBJ2-3	CAIRDRGHGTQYF	TGTGCCATTAGAGACAGGGGCCATGGTACGCAGTATTTT
many	TRBV15	TRBD1	TRBJ2-7	CATSNLGQGETYEQYF	TGTGCCACCAGCAACCTGGGACAGGGTGAAACCTACGAGCAGTACTTC
-	TRBV28	-	TRBJ1-1	CAGSLFQNTEAFF	TGTGCCGGCAGTTTATTTCAGAACACTGAAGCTTTCTTT
few	TRBV7-6	TRBD2	TRBJ2-1	CASSLLDAIGLAGALNEQFF	TGTGCCAGCAGCTTATTGGACGCGATAGGACTAGCGGGAGCTTTGAATGAGCAGTTCTTC
-	TRBV28	TRBD2	TRBJ2-7	CAISSGPTYEQYF	TGTGCCATCTCTAGCGGGCCCACCTACGAGCAGTACTTC
few	TRBV5-1	-	TRBJ2-1	CASSPGSEYNEQFF	TGCGCCAGCAGCCCGGGGTCAGAATACAATGAGCAGTTCTTC
-	TRBV7-9	-	TRBJ1-4	CASSPPREKLFF	TGTGCCAGCAGCCCTCCCCGTGAAAAACTGTTTTTT
-	TRBV20-1	-	TRBJ2-5	CSASTGDPYQETQYF	TGCAGTGCCTCCACTGGTGACCCGTACCAAGAGACCCAGTACTTC
few	TRBV20-1	TRBD2	TRBJ2-3	CSARENGGVSSTDTQYF	TGCAGTGCTAGAGAGAACGGGGGGGTCTCCTCCACAGATACGCAGTATTTT
-	TRBV20-1	-	TRBJ2-1	CSASPPGTTQQETQFF	TGCAGTGCTAGTCCCCCTGGGACGACGCAACAAGAGACCCAGTTCTTC
many	TRBV29-1	-	TRBJ2-5	CSVARSETQYF	TGCAGCGTTGCCAGGTCGGAGACCCAGTACTTC
-	TRBV5-1	TRBD1	TRBJ2-4	CASSPRQGVAKNIQYF	TGCGCCAGCAGCCCTAGGCAGGGGGTAGCCAAAAACATTCAGTACTTC
many	TRBV29-1	-	TRBJ2-1	CSVDPRTAFHEQFF	TGCAGCGTCGACCCCCGGACAGCTTTCCATGAGCAGTTCTTC
few	TRBV20-1	-	TRBJ1-6	CSASRDRSYNSPLHF	TGCAGTGCCAGCAGAGACAGGTCCTATAATTCACCCCTCCACTTT
-	TRBV12-3/TRBV12-4	TRBD1	TRBJ2-2	CASSLPGQGFVGELFF	TGTGCCAGCAGTTTGCCGGGACAGGGATTTGTCGGGGAGCTGTTTTTT
-	TRBV29-1	TRBD1	TRBJ2-7	CSVEGYRGPAYEQYF	TGCAGCGTTGAAGGCTACAGGGGGCCAGCCTACGAGCAGTACTTC
-	TRBV5-1	TRBD1	TRBJ2-1	CASSPAAPGQGNEQFF	TGCGCCAGCAGCCCGGCCGCCCCGGGACAGGGCAATGAGCAGTTCTTC
-	TRBV4-3	-	TRBJ2-1	CASSLRLAGVLADEQFF	TGCGCCAGCAGCCTACGATTGGCAGGGGTCCTAGCCGATGAGCAGTTCTTC
-	TRBV5-1	-	TRBJ2-1	CASSFRLAGQNEQFF	TGCGCCAGCAGCTTTAGGTTGGCGGGCCAAAATGAGCAGTTCTTC
-	TRBV3-1	TRBD1	TRBJ1-2	CASSPKRQGINGYTF	TGTGCCAGCAGCCCGAAAAGACAGGGAATCAATGGCTACACCTTC
few	TRBV5-6	-	TRBJ1-6	CASSSRRLNSPLHF	TGTGCCAGCAGCTCAAGACGGCTTAATTCACCCCTCCACTTT
-	TRBV20-1	TRBD1	TRBJ2-7	CSASRQGRYNEQYF	TGCAGTGCTAGCAGACAGGGTCGCTACAATGAGCAGTACTTC
few	TRBV5-1	TRBD2	TRBJ2-1	CASSPLAGGNYNEQFF	TGCGCCAGCAGCCCGCTAGCGGGAGGAAACTACAATGAGCAGTTCTTC
-	TRBV27	TRBD1	TRBJ1-5	CASSLSRDRADQPQHF	TGTGCCAGCAGTTTGAGCCGAGACAGGGCGGACCAGCCCCAGCATTTT
few	TRBV20-1	-	TRBJ1-2	CSARIPYGYTF	TGCAGTGCTAGAATTCCCTATGGCTACACCTTC
few	TRBV6-6	-	TRBJ2-7	CASSDGTNHEQYF	TGTGCCAGCAGTGACGGGACAAACCACGAGCAGTACTTC
-	TRBV6-5	-	TRBJ2-1	CASSYSVERNEQFF	TGTGCCAGCAGTTACTCGGTGGAAAGGAATGAGCAGTTCTTC
few	TRBV5-1	-	TRBJ1-5	CASSLDGYDQPQHF	TGCGCCAGCAGCTTGGACGGTTATGACCAGCCCCAGCATTTT
-	TRBV7-9	TRBD2	TRBJ2-1	CASSFFAGGVDEQFF	TGTGCCAGCAGCTTTTTCGCGGGAGGGGTTGATGAGCAGTTCTTC
-	TRBV6-1	TRBD1	TRBJ1-2	CASSVGQKDYGYTF	TGTGCCAGCAGTGTGGGACAGAAAGACTATGGCTACACCTTC
-	TRBV24-1	-	TRBJ2-7	CATSGRAAPYEQYF	TGTGCCACCTCGGGTAGGGCGGCCCCCTACGAGCAGTACTTC
-	TRBV29-1	-	TRBJ1-1	CSGELGPEAFF	TGCAGCGGGGAGTTGGGACCCGAAGCTTTCTTT
once	TRBV7-2	-	TRBJ2-1	CASSFTWSNGEQFF	TGTGCCAGCAGCTTCACGTGGAGCAACGGTGAGCAGTTCTTC
-	TRBV7-2	-	TRBJ2-1	CASGLGSSYNEQFF	TGTGCCAGCGGCTTAGGTAGTTCCTACAATGAGCAGTTCTTC
few	TRBV20-1	-	TRBJ1-5	CSASSSGQLNQPQHF	TGCAGTGCTAGTTCAAGTGGACAGCTTAATCAGCCCCAGCATTTT
-	TRBV20-1	-	TRBJ1-2	CRASDGGYGYTF	TGCAGGGCTAGCGACGGGGGCTATGGCTACACCTTC
few	TRBV10-3	-	TRBJ1-6	CAISEGITETYNSPLHF	TGTGCCATCAGTGAGGGTATAACGGAAACCTATAATTCACCCCTCCACTTT
few	TRBV27	TRBD2	TRBJ2-1	CASRGLAGGPIYNEQFF	TGTGCCAGCAGGGGACTAGCGGGAGGACCGATCTACAATGAGCAGTTCTTC
-	TRBV2	-	TRBJ2-1	CASSERRDRSYNEQFF	TGTGCCAGCAGTGAAAGGCGGGACAGAAGTTACAATGAGCAGTTCTTC
-	TRBV6-5	-	TRBJ2-3	CASSYSGYSTDTQYF	TGTGCCAGCAGTTACTCGGGGTATAGCACAGATACGCAGTATTTT
-	TRBV20-1	TRBD2	TRBJ2-7	CSAREGGRAYEQYF	TGCAGTGCTAGAGAAGGCGGGAGGGCCTACGAGCAGTACTTC
-	TRBV4-3	-	TRBJ2-7	CASSQYEDISYEQYF	TGCGCCAGCAGCCAGTATGAGGACATCAGCTACGAGCAGTACTTC
-	TRBV7-2	TRBD2	TRBJ2-1	CASSLGGRAGRLSFLREQFF	TGTGCCAGCAGCTTAGGCGGGAGGGCTGGACGTTTATCTTTTCTCAGGGAGCAGTTCTTC